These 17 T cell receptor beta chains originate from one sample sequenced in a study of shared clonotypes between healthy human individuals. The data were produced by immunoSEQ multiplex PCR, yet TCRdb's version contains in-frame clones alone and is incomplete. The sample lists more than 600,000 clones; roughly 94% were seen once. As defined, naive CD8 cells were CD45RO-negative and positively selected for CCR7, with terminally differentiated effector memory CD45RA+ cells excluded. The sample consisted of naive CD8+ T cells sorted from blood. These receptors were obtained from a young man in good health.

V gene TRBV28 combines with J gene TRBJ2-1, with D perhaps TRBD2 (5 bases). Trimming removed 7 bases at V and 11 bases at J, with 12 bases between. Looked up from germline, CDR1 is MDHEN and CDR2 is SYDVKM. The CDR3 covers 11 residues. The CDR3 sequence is CASNLAGKQFF. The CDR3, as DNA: TGTGCCAGCAATCTAGCCGGGAAGCAGTTCTTC.

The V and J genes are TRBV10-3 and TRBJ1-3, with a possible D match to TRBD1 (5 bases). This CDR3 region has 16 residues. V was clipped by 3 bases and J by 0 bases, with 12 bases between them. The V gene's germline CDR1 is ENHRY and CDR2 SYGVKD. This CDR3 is CAISDEDMTSGNTIYF. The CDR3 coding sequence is TGTGCCATCAGTGATGAGGACATGACCTCTGGAAACACCATATATTTT.

The CDR3 loop is CASSQTTGPNEKLFF. The CDR3 DNA reads TGTGCCAGCAGCCAAACAACGGGACCGAATGAAAAACTGTTTTTT. The V gene is TRBV7-6, the J gene TRBJ1-4; a weak D match, TRBD1 (5 bases). Trimming took 5 bases from V and 5 from J, leaving 15 bases between them. Germline-derived CDR1 and CDR2 are SGHVS and FNYEAQ. The CDR3 consists of 15 residues.

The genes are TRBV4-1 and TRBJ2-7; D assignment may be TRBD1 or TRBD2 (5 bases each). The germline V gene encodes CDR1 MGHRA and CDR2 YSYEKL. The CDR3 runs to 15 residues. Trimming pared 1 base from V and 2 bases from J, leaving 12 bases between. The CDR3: CASSQAGTVAYEQYF. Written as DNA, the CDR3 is TGCGCCAGCAGCCAAGCAGGGACCGTAGCCTACGAGCAGTACTTC.

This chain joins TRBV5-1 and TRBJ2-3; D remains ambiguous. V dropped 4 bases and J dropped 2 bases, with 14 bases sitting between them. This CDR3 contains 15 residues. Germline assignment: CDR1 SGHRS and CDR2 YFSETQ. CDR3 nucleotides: TGCGCCAGCAGCCTAAGACATACCTACACAGATACGCAGTATTTT. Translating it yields CASSLRHTYTDTQYF. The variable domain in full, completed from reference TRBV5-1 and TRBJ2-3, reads KAGVTQTPRYLIKTRGQQVTLSCSPISGHRSVSWYQQTPGQGLQFLFEYFSETQRNKGNFPGRFSGRQFSNSRSEMNVSTLELGDSALYLCASSLRHTYTDTQYFGPGTRLTVL.

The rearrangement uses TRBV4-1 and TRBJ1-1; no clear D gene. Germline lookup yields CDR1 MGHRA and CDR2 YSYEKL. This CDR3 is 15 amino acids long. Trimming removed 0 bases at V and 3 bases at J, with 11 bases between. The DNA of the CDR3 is TGCGCCAGCAGCCAAGATCCAGGTTCCGACACTGAAGCTTTCTTT. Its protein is CASSQDPGSDTEAFF.

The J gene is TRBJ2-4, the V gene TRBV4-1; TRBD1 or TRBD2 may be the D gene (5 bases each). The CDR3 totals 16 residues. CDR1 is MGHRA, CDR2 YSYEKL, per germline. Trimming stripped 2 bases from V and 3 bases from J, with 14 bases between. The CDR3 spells CASSQPTEGLKNIQYF. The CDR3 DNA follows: TGCGCCAGCAGCCAACCGACTGAGGGGCTCAAAAACATTCAGTACTTC.

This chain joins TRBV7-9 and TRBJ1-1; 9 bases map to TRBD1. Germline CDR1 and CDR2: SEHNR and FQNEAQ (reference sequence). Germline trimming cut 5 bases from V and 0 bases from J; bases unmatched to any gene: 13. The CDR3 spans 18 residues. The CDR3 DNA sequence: TGTGCCAGCAGCCCGACCGACGGGACAGGGTCTATGAACACTGAAGCTTTCTTT. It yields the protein CASSPTDGTGSMNTEAFF.

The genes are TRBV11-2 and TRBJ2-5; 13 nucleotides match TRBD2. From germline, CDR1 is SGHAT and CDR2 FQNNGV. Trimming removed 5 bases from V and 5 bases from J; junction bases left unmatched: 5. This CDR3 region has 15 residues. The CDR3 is CASSLLAGGQETQYF. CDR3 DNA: TGTGCCAGCAGCCTACTAGCGGGAGGGCAGGAGACCCAGTACTTC.

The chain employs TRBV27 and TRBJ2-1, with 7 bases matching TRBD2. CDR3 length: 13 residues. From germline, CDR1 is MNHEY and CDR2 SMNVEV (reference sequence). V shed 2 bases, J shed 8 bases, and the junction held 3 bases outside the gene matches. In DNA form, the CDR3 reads TGTGCCAGCAGTTTAAAGGGAGGGGATGAGCAGTTCTTC. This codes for CASSLKGGDEQFF.

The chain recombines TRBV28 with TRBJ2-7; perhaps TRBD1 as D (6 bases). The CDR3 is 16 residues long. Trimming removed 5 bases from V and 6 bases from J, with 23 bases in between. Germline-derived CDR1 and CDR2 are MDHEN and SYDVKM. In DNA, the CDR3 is TGTGCCAGCAGTCCTACCATTCGGGGCAGGGGATCCGAGCAGTACTTC. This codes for CASSPTIRGRGSEQYF.

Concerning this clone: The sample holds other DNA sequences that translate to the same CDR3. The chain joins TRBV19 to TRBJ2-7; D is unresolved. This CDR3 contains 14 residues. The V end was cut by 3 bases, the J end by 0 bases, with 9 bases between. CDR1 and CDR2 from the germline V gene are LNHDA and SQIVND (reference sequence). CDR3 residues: CASSISGSSYEQYF. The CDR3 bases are TGTGCCAGTAGTATTTCGGGCAGCTCCTACGAGCAGTACTTC.

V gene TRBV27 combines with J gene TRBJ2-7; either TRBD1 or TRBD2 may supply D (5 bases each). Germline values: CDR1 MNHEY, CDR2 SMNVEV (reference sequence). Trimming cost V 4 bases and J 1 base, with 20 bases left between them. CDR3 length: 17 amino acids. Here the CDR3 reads CASSSSFQGERSYEQYF. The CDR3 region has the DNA TGTGCCAGCAGTTCATCCTTTCAGGGAGAGCGTTCCTACGAGCAGTACTTC.

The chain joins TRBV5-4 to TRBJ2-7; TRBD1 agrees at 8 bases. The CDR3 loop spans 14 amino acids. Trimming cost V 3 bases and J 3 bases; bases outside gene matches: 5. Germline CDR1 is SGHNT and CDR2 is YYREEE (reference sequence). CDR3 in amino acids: CASSWGQENYEQYF. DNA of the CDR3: TGTGCCAGCAGCTGGGGACAGGAAAACTACGAGCAGTACTTC.

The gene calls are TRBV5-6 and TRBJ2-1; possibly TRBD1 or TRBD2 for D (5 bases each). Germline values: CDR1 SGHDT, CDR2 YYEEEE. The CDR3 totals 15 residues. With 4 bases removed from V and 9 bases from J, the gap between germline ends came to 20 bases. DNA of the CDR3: TGTGCCAGCAGCCTCCGAGGGGCGCTTTTTCTTGAGCAGTTCTTC. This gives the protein CASSLRGALFLEQFF.

CDR3 sequence (DNA): TGTGCCAGCAGCTTAGATACAGGTTCGAGCTCCTACGAGCAGTACTTC. Translation: CASSLDTGSSSYEQYF. V usage is TRBV7-9 and J usage is TRBJ2-7, with TRBD1 as a possible D gene (5 bases). This CDR3 comprises 16 residues. Germline CDR1 is SEHNR and CDR2 is FQNEAQ (reference sequence). Trimming cost V 1 base and J 0 bases, with 13 bases left between them.

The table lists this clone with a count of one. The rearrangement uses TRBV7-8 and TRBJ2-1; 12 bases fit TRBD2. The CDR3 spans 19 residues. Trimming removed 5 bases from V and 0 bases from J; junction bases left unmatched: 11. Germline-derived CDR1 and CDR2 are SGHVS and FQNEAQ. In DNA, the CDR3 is TGTGCCAGCAGCAGCGGGACTAGCGGGCAAGAGAGCTCCTACAATGAGCAGTTCTTC. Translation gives CASSSGTSGQESSYNEQFF.